The 21 T cell receptor beta chains reported below all come from one sample, sequenced in a study of siplizumab effects on memory and regulatory T cells. TCRdb's table, derived via immunoSEQ multiplex PCR, lists solely in-frame clones and lacks some. The sample lists over 100,000 clones, about 91% occurring once. Input material: Tregs sorted from blood. The source of these receptors is a human donor in good health.

V is TRBV19 and J is TRBJ1-5, with 7 bases fitting TRBD1. CDR3 length equals 15 residues. Trimming took 5 bases from V and 3 from J; bases not matched to a gene: 7. Germline CDR1 and CDR2: LNHDA and SQIVND (reference sequence). CDR3 bases: TGTGCCAGTAGTGGGACAGCCGGATACAATCAGCCCCAGCATTTT. Translating it yields CASSGTAGYNQPQHF.

The rearrangement uses TRBV10-3 and TRBJ2-7; possibly TRBD1 for D (6 bases). The V end lost 2 bases, the J end lost 6 bases, and 14 bases lay between the germline ends. Germline V CDR1 and CDR2: ENHRY, SYGVKD. This CDR3 has 14 residues. This CDR3 reads CAISETGTTGEQYF. CDR3 in DNA: TGTGCCATCAGTGAGACGGGGACAACCGGCGAGCAGTACTTC.

V gene TRBV2 combines with J gene TRBJ1-1; no clear D. The V and J ends lost 11 bases and 0 bases respectively, with 13 bases between them. CDR3 length: 13 residues. Germline V gene data show CDR1 as SNHLY and CDR2 as FYNNEI. The CDR3 nucleotides are TGTGCCGGCAAGGGCAGCATGAACACTGAAGCTTTCTTT. It yields the protein CAGKGSMNTEAFF.

The chain couples TRBV5-1 to TRBJ2-5; TRBD2 is a possible D gene (5 bases). CDR1 and CDR2 from the germline V gene are SGHRS and YFSETQ. The CDR3 is 15 residues long. Deletions cut 2 bases from V and 2 bases from J, with 13 bases between. The CDR3 protein is CASSFGGSAQETQYF. The CDR3, as DNA: TGCGCCAGCAGCTTTGGTGGGAGCGCACAAGAGACCCAGTACTTC.

The chain links TRBV11-2 to TRBJ2-1; TRBD2 matches 10 bases. This CDR3 contains 15 residues. Looked up from germline, CDR1 is SGHAT and CDR2 is FQNNGV. The ends lost 5 bases at V and 4 bases at J; junction bases unmatched: 5. The chain's CDR3 is CASSLGLAEYNEQFF. CDR3 bases: TGTGCCAGCAGCCTAGGACTAGCGGAGTACAATGAGCAGTTCTTC.

The CDR3 DNA reads TGTGCCAGTAAGAGGACAGGGGCCTACGAGCAGTACTTC. Its translation is CASKRTGAYEQYF. The chain links TRBV19 to TRBJ2-7; 9 nucleotides line up with TRBD1. The germline gives CDR1 LNHDA, CDR2 SQIVND (reference sequence). CDR3 length equals 13 residues. The V gene end was trimmed by 7 bases and the J gene end by 2 bases; junction bases not matched to a gene: 3.

This clone was recorded a few times. The chain is built from TRBV2 and TRBJ2-3, with 7 bases matching TRBD1. The germline gives CDR1 SNHLY, CDR2 FYNNEI. V shed 5 bases, J shed 2 bases, and the junction held 13 bases outside the gene matches. The CDR3 is 17 amino acids. CDR3 region: CASSKTGTALPTDTQYF. In nucleotides, the CDR3 is TGTGCCAGCAGTAAGACCGGGACAGCACTACCCACAGATACGCAGTATTTT.

The V call is TRBV6-1, the J call TRBJ1-1; the D is unclear. V shed 6 bases and J shed 5 bases, with 7 bases lying between them. The CDR3 is 11 amino acids. CDR1 is MNHNS and CDR2 is SASEGT in the germline V gene. The CDR3: CASRIMTEAFF. In nucleotides, the CDR3 is TGTGCCAGCAGGATAATGACTGAAGCTTTCTTT.

The V gene is TRBV7-9, the J gene TRBJ2-3; 10 bases fit TRBD2. The CDR3 covers 14 residues. V was clipped by 5 bases and J by 5 bases; unmatched bases: 4. Per germline, CDR1 SEHNR and CDR2 FQNEAQ (reference sequence). The CDR3 loop reads CASSPGLARDTQYF. In DNA form, the CDR3 reads TGTGCCAGCAGCCCGGGACTAGCGAGAGATACGCAGTATTTT.

The chain employs TRBV5-6 and TRBJ2-2, with 13 bases that match TRBD2. The length of the CDR3 is 15 residues. J was trimmed by 5 bases and V by 3 bases; bases with no gene match: 1. Germline CDR1 and CDR2: SGHDT and YYEEEE. Here the CDR3 DNA reads TGTGCCAGCAGCTCGGGACTAGCGGGAACCGGGGAGCTGTTTTTT. Encoded protein: CASSSGLAGTGELFF.

The chain is built from TRBV27 and TRBJ1-2; 7 positions agree with TRBD1. The germline gives CDR1 MNHEY, CDR2 SMNVEV (reference sequence). The CDR3 contains 14 residues. The V and J ends lost 6 bases and 4 bases, in that order; junction bases with no gene match: 8. CDR3 sequence reads: CASREGGAGYGYTF. The CDR3 nucleotides read TGTGCCAGCAGGGAAGGGGGCGCAGGCTATGGCTACACCTTC.

This chain joins TRBV18 and TRBJ2-7; D is possibly TRBD1 or TRBD2 (5 bases each). This CDR3 has 15 residues. Trimming pared 3 bases from V and 3 bases from J, leaving 15 bases between. CDR1 is KGHSH and CDR2 is LQKENI in the germline V gene. DNA of the CDR3: TGTGCCAGCTCACCCCGGGACCCACCGGGCTACGAGCAGTACTTC. It encodes CASSPRDPPGYEQYF.

The genes are TRBV5-8 and TRBJ2-5; a weak D match, TRBD1 (6 bases). Germline CDR1 SGHTS, CDR2 YDEGEE. The V and J ends lost 0 bases and 3 bases respectively, with 9 bases between them. This CDR3 has 14 amino acids. This chain's CDR3 is CASSLGTDEETQYF. CDR3 nucleotide sequence: TGTGCCAGCAGCTTGGGGACAGATGAAGAGACCCAGTACTTC. The full variable domain, completed using reference TRBV5-8 and TRBJ2-5, is EAGVTQSPTHLIKTRGQQATLRCSPISGHTSVYWYQQALGLGLQFLLWYDEGEERNRGNFPPRFSGRQFPNYSSELNVNALELEDSALYLCASSLGTDEETQYFGPGTRLLVL.

This clone showed up just a few times. The rearrangement joins TRBV7-8 to TRBJ1-3, with D possibly matching TRBD1 (5 bases). CDR3 length equals 15 residues. Trimming removed 5 bases at V and 0 bases at J, with 11 bases between. Germline V CDR1 and CDR2: SGHVS, FQNEAQ. The CDR3 loop reads CASSRTGVSGNTIYF. DNA of the CDR3: TGTGCCAGCAGCAGAACAGGAGTCTCTGGAAACACCATATATTTT.

The sample holds a few counts of this clone. The chain combines TRBV2 with TRBJ1-2, with 7 bases aligning to TRBD1. Germline lookup yields CDR1 SNHLY and CDR2 FYNNEI. The length of the CDR3 is 15 residues. J gave up 2 bases and V 2 bases, and 5 bases lay outside the gene matches. The chain's CDR3 is CASSEREGANYGYTF. The CDR3 region has the DNA TGTGCCAGCAGTGAACGGGAGGGGGCAAACTATGGCTACACCTTC.

The rearrangement joins TRBV6-1 to TRBJ2-7; D may be TRBD2 (6 bases). Germline V CDR1 and CDR2: MNHNS, SASEGT. This CDR3 is built from 13 residues. V was cut by 4 bases and J by 3 bases, with 10 bases left in between. The DNA of the CDR3 is TGTGCCAGCAGTGGACTAGGAGACTACGAGCAGTACTTC. Encoded protein: CASSGLGDYEQYF.

This sequence joins TRBV4-1 and TRBJ2-7, with D uncertain. Deletions cut 0 bases from V and 9 bases from J, with 12 bases between. This CDR3 has 13 residues. Germline lookup yields CDR1 MGHRA and CDR2 YSYEKL. CDR3 region: CASSQDRLPGQYF. DNA of the CDR3: TGCGCCAGCAGCCAAGATAGGTTGCCGGGGCAGTACTTC.

V and J are TRBV7-2 and TRBJ1-5; D unresolved. V lost 1 base and J lost 3, with 4 bases in between. The CDR3 is made up of 13 amino acids. CDR1 is SGHTA and CDR2 is FQGNSA in the germline V gene. The CDR3 is CASSLVLNQPQHF. The CDR3 region has the DNA TGTGCCAGCAGCTTAGTACTCAATCAGCCCCAGCATTTT. The variable domain in full, completed from reference TRBV7-2 and TRBJ1-5, reads GAGVSQSPSNKVTEKGKDVELRCDPISGHTALYWYRQSLGQGLEFLIYFQGNSAPDKSGLPSDRFSAERTGGSVSTLTIQRTQQEDSAVYLCASSLVLNQPQHFGDGTRLSIL.

Worth noting for this clone: The same CDR3 is also encoded by other DNA sequences in this sample. CDR3 bases: TGTGCCAGCTCACCCCCACCGGGGACTGAAGCTTTCTTT. Amino acids: CASSPPPGTEAFF. The chain is built from TRBV18 and TRBJ1-1; D is unclear. Trimming stripped 3 bases from V and 5 bases from J, with 10 bases between. The CDR3 consists of 13 residues. Looked up from germline, CDR1 is KGHSH and CDR2 is LQKENI.

On this clone itself: This sample includes further DNA sequences coding for the same CDR3. The rearrangement links TRBV7-8 to TRBJ2-2; D unresolved. Trimming took off 1 base at V and 5 bases at J, with 2 bases between the two ends. The CDR3 is 12 amino acids. CDR1 and CDR2 from the germline V gene are SGHVS and FQNEAQ. This chain's CDR3 is CASSLGTGELFF. DNA for the CDR3: TGTGCCAGCAGCTTAGGAACCGGGGAGCTGTTTTTT.

The chain employs TRBV6-5 and TRBJ1-2, with D possibly being TRBD1 (6 bases). CDR1 and CDR2 (germline): MNHEY, SVGAGI. Trimming removed 10 bases from V and 3 bases from J, with 12 bases in between. This CDR3 is built from 12 residues. The DNA of the CDR3 is TGTGCCACTGGGGGCGTCTACTATGGCTACACCTTC. Amino acids: CATGGVYYGYTF.